The rows below give T cell receptor beta chains drawn from one sample of a study of preoperative IRX-2 immunotherapy in early breast cancer. Method: immunoSEQ multiplex PCR; TCRdb's copy keeps in-frame clones and lacks some. The profile covers roughly 40,000 clones, with 60% to 80% appearing a single time and more than 0.9% taken by the ten largest. The sample consisted of tumor tissue, taken after IRX-2 immunotherapy. Source of these receptors: a human donor with breast cancer. CDR3s include the opening cysteine and the closing phenylalanine or tryptophan. Fields, in order: CDR3 DNA, CDR3 protein, clone size, J gene, D gene, V gene. A D gene is named only where the DNA matches it firmly. Clone size is not always given. Where it is, it says once, few, many or a class for expanded clones.

CDR3 DNA: TGTGCCAGCAGTGTCCTTGGGACAGGGGGATCTGGGGCCAACGTCCTGACTTTC; CDR3 protein: CASSVLGTGGSGANVLTF; clone size: few; J gene: TRBJ2-6; D gene: TRBD1; V gene: TRBV6-8
CDR3 DNA: TGTGCCAGCAGTGAAACAGGGGGAACTGAAGCTTTCTTT; CDR3 protein: CASSETGGTEAFF; clone size: NA; J gene: TRBJ1-1; D gene: TRBD1; V gene: TRBV2
CDR3 DNA: TGTGCCAGCAGCTTGACTAGCCCCGTGGATACGCAGTATTTT; CDR3 protein: CASSLTSPVDTQYF; clone size: few; J gene: TRBJ2-3; D gene: TRBD2; V gene: TRBV6-8
CDR3 DNA: TGCCGGACTAGCGGGAGGAACAATGAGCAGTTCTTC; CDR3 protein: CRTSGRNNEQFF; clone size: NA; J gene: TRBJ2-1; D gene: TRBD2; V gene: TRBV29-1
CDR3 DNA: TGTGCCAGTTGTTGGGACAGCTCGAACACTGAAGCTTTCTTT; CDR3 protein: CASCWDSSNTEAFF; clone size: once; J gene: TRBJ1-1; D gene: TRBD1; V gene: TRBV19
CDR3 DNA: TGTGCCAGCAGCTCCGGCCACAGGGGACGAAACACCATATATTTT; CDR3 protein: CASSSGHRGRNTIYF; clone size: NA; J gene: TRBJ1-3; D gene: TRBD1; V gene: TRBV11-3
CDR3 DNA: TGTGCCAGCAGTTCCAGGACAGCGGTGCAGCCCCAGCATTTT; CDR3 protein: CASSSRTAVQPQHF; clone size: NA; J gene: TRBJ1-5; D gene: NA; V gene: TRBV6-8
CDR3 DNA: TGTGCCAGCAGTGACCCAGAACATCCGGGACAGGATTACTACGAGCAGTACTTC; CDR3 protein: CASSDPEHPGQDYYEQYF; clone size: NA; J gene: TRBJ2-7; D gene: TRBD1; V gene: TRBV6-4
CDR3 DNA: TGTGCCAGCAGTTACTCTGGGACAGGCAATCAGCCCCAGCATTTT; CDR3 protein: CASSYSGTGNQPQHF; clone size: NA; J gene: TRBJ1-5; D gene: TRBD1; V gene: TRBV6-8
CDR3 DNA: TGTGCCAGCAGCTGGACAGCAACTAATGAAAAACTGTTTTTT; CDR3 protein: CASSWTATNEKLFF; clone size: few; J gene: TRBJ1-4; D gene: NA; V gene: TRBV11-3
CDR3 DNA: TGTGCCAGCAGCTCATATGACAGGGCGGCAGATACGCAGTATTTT; CDR3 protein: CASSSYDRAADTQYF; clone size: once; J gene: TRBJ2-3; D gene: TRBD1; V gene: TRBV11-3
CDR3 DNA: TGCAGCGGTGCCGAAGGCGGGCCTAGGAGATTCTTT; CDR3 protein: CSGAEGGPRRFF; clone size: NA; J gene: TRBJ1-1; D gene: NA; V gene: TRBV29-1
CDR3 DNA: TGCGCCAGCAGCCCCTCTTATCAAAGGACAGGGAGATATCTGAACACCGGGGAGCTGTTTTTT; CDR3 protein: CASSPSYQRTGRYLNTGELFF; clone size: NA; J gene: TRBJ2-2; D gene: TRBD1; V gene: TRBV5-1
CDR3 DNA: TGCGCCAGCAGCTTGTTGGGGGATCAAGATACGCAGTATTTT; CDR3 protein: CASSLLGDQDTQYF; clone size: NA; J gene: TRBJ2-3; D gene: NA; V gene: TRBV5-1
CDR3 DNA: TGCGCCAGCACCCTGACTAGCGGGGGGTCCCGGACCGGGGAGCTGTTTTTT; CDR3 protein: CASTLTSGGSRTGELFF; clone size: NA; J gene: TRBJ2-2; D gene: TRBD2; V gene: TRBV5-1
CDR3 DNA: TGTGCCATCTCCCTGGGACAACGGTACAATCAGCCCCAGCATTTT; CDR3 protein: CAISLGQRYNQPQHF; clone size: NA; J gene: TRBJ1-5; D gene: NA; V gene: TRBV18
CDR3 DNA: TGTGCCATCAGGGGGGGGGAGTACAATGAGCAGTTCTTC; CDR3 protein: CAIRGGEYNEQFF; clone size: NA; J gene: TRBJ2-1; D gene: NA; V gene: TRBV6-8
CDR3 DNA: TGTGCCACCAGCAGAGATAGGAGCACCGGGGAGCTGTTTTTT; CDR3 protein: CATSRDRSTGELFF; clone size: NA; J gene: TRBJ2-2; D gene: NA; V gene: TRBV15
CDR3 DNA: TGTGCCAGCAGCCCACAAAACTTGGGGCGGGAGACCCAGTACTTC; CDR3 protein: CASSPQNLGRETQYF; clone size: few; J gene: TRBJ2-5; D gene: NA; V gene: TRBV6-8
CDR3 DNA: TGTGCTAGTGGTCCGGGGGCGTTGGTAGCGAACACCATATATTTT; CDR3 protein: CASGPGALVANTIYF; clone size: NA; J gene: TRBJ1-3; D gene: NA; V gene: TRBV12-5
CDR3 DNA: TGTGCCACTCATAGCGGGGGGGCTTGGAATGAGCAGTTCTTC; CDR3 protein: CATHSGGAWNEQFF; clone size: NA; J gene: TRBJ2-1; D gene: TRBD2; V gene: TRBV19
CDR3 DNA: TGCGCCAGCAGCCAAGCGATCCGCTCGAATGAGCAGTTCTTC; CDR3 protein: CASSQAIRSNEQFF; clone size: NA; J gene: TRBJ2-1; D gene: NA; V gene: TRBV1
CDR3 DNA: TGTGCCAGCAGTTACGGGGTTGGGTGGACAATGAAACTGTTTTTT; CDR3 protein: CASSYGVGWTMKLFF; clone size: few; J gene: TRBJ1-4; D gene: NA; V gene: TRBV6-8
CDR3 DNA: TGTGCCAGCAGCTTTGGCAGGGTCCGTACCACAGATACGCAGTATTTT; CDR3 protein: CASSFGRVRTTDTQYF; clone size: NA; J gene: TRBJ2-3; D gene: NA; V gene: TRBV11-1
CDR3 DNA: TGTGCCAGTAGTATCGGCCGGGGCAGGGATGTTAATCAGCCCCAGCATTTT; CDR3 protein: CASSIGRGRDVNQPQHF; clone size: NA; J gene: TRBJ1-5; D gene: NA; V gene: TRBV19
CDR3 DNA: TGTGCCCTGCGATCCGGGACAGGATACACCGGGGAGCTGTTTTTT; CDR3 protein: CALRSGTGYTGELFF; clone size: NA; J gene: TRBJ2-2; D gene: TRBD1; V gene: TRBV30
CDR3 DNA: TGTGCCCATCAACCCGGAACAGGGTATGGCTACACCTTC; CDR3 protein: CAHQPGTGYGYTF; clone size: NA; J gene: TRBJ1-2; D gene: NA; V gene: TRBV6-8
CDR3 DNA: TGTGCCATCAGTGCTACCCTGAAAGAGACCCAGTACTTC; CDR3 protein: CAISATLKETQYF; clone size: few; J gene: TRBJ2-5; D gene: NA; V gene: TRBV6-8
CDR3 DNA: TGTGCCAACAGCTTAGTACGGTTGAACACTGAAGCTTTCTTT; CDR3 protein: CANSLVRLNTEAFF; clone size: few; J gene: TRBJ1-1; D gene: NA; V gene: TRBV11-3
CDR3 DNA: TGTGCCAGCTCTCAACAGGGACCGGGATCGACTAATGAAAAACTGTTTTTT; CDR3 protein: CASSQQGPGSTNEKLFF; clone size: once; J gene: TRBJ1-4; D gene: NA; V gene: TRBV18
CDR3 DNA: TGCAGCGTTGTTGACAGCAGATATGCTGAAGCTTTCTTT; CDR3 protein: CSVVDSRYAEAFF; clone size: few; J gene: TRBJ1-1; D gene: NA; V gene: TRBV29-1
CDR3 DNA: TGCGCCAGCAGCTTATTAGATTTGAACACTGAAGCTTTCTTT; CDR3 protein: CASSLLDLNTEAFF; clone size: NA; J gene: TRBJ1-1; D gene: NA; V gene: TRBV5-1
CDR3 DNA: TGTGCCAGTAGTAGGGACATGGATACCTACGAGCAGTACTTC; CDR3 protein: CASSRDMDTYEQYF; clone size: NA; J gene: TRBJ2-7; D gene: NA; V gene: TRBV19
CDR3 DNA: TGTGCCAGCCACGGCAGGGATTACGAAAAACTGTTTTTT; CDR3 protein: CASHGRDYEKLFF; clone size: NA; J gene: TRBJ1-4; D gene: NA; V gene: TRBV6-9
CDR3 DNA: TGTGCCAGTACCTTCCTCGGACGTACAAGCTATGGCTACACCTTC; CDR3 protein: CASTFLGRTSYGYTF; clone size: few; J gene: TRBJ1-2; D gene: NA; V gene: TRBV19
CDR3 DNA: TGTGCCATCACAAGAGGAGACAAGCAACACACAGATACGCAGTATTTT; CDR3 protein: CAITRGDKQHTDTQYF; clone size: NA; J gene: TRBJ2-3; D gene: NA; V gene: TRBV6-8
CDR3 DNA: TGTGCCAGCAGCCAAGACAGCCGGAACACCGGGGAGCTGTTTTTT; CDR3 protein: CASSQDSRNTGELFF; clone size: NA; J gene: TRBJ2-2; D gene: NA; V gene: TRBV14
CDR3 DNA: TGCGCCAGCAGCTGGGTAATTACGAACACCGGGGAGCTGTTTTTT; CDR3 protein: CASSWVITNTGELFF; clone size: NA; J gene: TRBJ2-2; D gene: NA; V gene: TRBV5-1
CDR3 DNA: TGTGCCAGCAGTTACTCAGCAGGGGTTAACACTGAAGCTTTCTTT; CDR3 protein: CASSYSAGVNTEAFF; clone size: NA; J gene: TRBJ1-1; D gene: NA; V gene: TRBV6-8
CDR3 DNA: TGTGCCAGTAAAGGGACAGCGAGCTCCTACGAGCAGTACTTC; CDR3 protein: CASKGTASSYEQYF; clone size: NA; J gene: TRBJ2-7; D gene: TRBD1; V gene: TRBV19
CDR3 DNA: TGTGCCAGCAGCTTGCGCGGCCAAGTCTACTATGGCTACACCTTC; CDR3 protein: CASSLRGQVYYGYTF; clone size: NA; J gene: TRBJ1-2; D gene: NA; V gene: TRBV11-3
CDR3 DNA: TGTGCCAGCAGCTCCGGACAGGGGCTCGACGAGCAGTACTTC; CDR3 protein: CASSSGQGLDEQYF; clone size: NA; J gene: TRBJ2-7; D gene: TRBD1; V gene: TRBV11-3
CDR3 DNA: TGTGCCAGCAGCCAAGGGACAGGGGATAATTCACCCCTCCACTTT; CDR3 protein: CASSQGTGDNSPLHF; clone size: NA; J gene: TRBJ1-6; D gene: TRBD1; V gene: TRBV11-3
CDR3 DNA: TGTGCCAGTAGTATTATAAGCAGGGGACCCCTCGAGCAGTACTTC; CDR3 protein: CASSIISRGPLEQYF; clone size: NA; J gene: TRBJ2-7; D gene: NA; V gene: TRBV19
CDR3 DNA: TGTGCCAGCAGCCCCTCCAGGGCTAGCACAGATACGCAGTATTTT; CDR3 protein: CASSPSRASTDTQYF; clone size: NA; J gene: TRBJ2-3; D gene: NA; V gene: TRBV11-3
CDR3 DNA: TGTGCCAGCAGCTTAGTCAGGGTGGGCACCATATATTTT; CDR3 protein: CASSLVRVGTIYF; clone size: once; J gene: TRBJ1-3; D gene: NA; V gene: TRBV7-4
CDR3 DNA: TGTGCCAGCAGCTTGGCAGGGGAGCCCTATGGCTACACCTTC; CDR3 protein: CASSLAGEPYGYTF; clone size: NA; J gene: TRBJ1-2; D gene: NA; V gene: TRBV7-7
CDR3 DNA: TGTGCCAGCAGGCCGACAGGGGGCGTCACTGAAGCTTTCTTT; CDR3 protein: CASRPTGGVTEAFF; clone size: NA; J gene: TRBJ1-1; D gene: TRBD1; V gene: TRBV6-8
CDR3 DNA: TGTGCCAGTGGCGTGACGGGGGATAATCAGCCCCAGCATTTT; CDR3 protein: CASGVTGDNQPQHF; clone size: NA; J gene: TRBJ1-5; D gene: NA; V gene: TRBV19
CDR3 DNA: TGCGCCAGCAGTCCGGGACTAGCGGGGAGCACAGATACGCAGTATTTT; CDR3 protein: CASSPGLAGSTDTQYF; clone size: NA; J gene: TRBJ2-3; D gene: TRBD2; V gene: TRBV10-1
CDR3 DNA: TGCGCCAGCAGCTTGGGGACCGGGTCCATCACTGAAGCTTTCTTT; CDR3 protein: CASSLGTGSITEAFF; clone size: NA; J gene: TRBJ1-1; D gene: NA; V gene: TRBV5-1
CDR3 DNA: TGCGCCAGCGTTACAGGGGGAGGGGACACTGAAGCTTTCTTT; CDR3 protein: CASVTGGGDTEAFF; clone size: NA; J gene: TRBJ1-1; D gene: TRBD1; V gene: TRBV5-1
CDR3 DNA: TGTGCCAGCAGCCCCCCCGAGGGGTTCCAAGAGACCCAGTACTTC; CDR3 protein: CASSPPEGFQETQYF; clone size: NA; J gene: TRBJ2-5; D gene: NA; V gene: TRBV11-3